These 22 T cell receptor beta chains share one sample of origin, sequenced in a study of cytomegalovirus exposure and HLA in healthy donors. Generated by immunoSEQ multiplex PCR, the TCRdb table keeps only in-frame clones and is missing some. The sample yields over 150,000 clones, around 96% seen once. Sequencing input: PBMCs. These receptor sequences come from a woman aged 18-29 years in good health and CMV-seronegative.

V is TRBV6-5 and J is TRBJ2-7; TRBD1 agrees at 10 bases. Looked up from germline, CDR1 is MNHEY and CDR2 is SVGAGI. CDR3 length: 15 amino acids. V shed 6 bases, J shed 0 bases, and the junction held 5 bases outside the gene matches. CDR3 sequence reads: CASRFRDRGSYEQYF. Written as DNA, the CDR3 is TGTGCCAGCAGATTCCGGGACAGGGGCTCCTACGAGCAGTACTTC.

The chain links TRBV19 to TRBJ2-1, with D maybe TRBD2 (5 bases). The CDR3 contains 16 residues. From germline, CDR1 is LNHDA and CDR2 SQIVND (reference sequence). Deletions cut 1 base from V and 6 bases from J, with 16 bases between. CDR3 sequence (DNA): TGTGCCAGTAGTATAGTTCCCGACGGGGTAGTCAATGAGCAGTTCTTC. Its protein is CASSIVPDGVVNEQFF. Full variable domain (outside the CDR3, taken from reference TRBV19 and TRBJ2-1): DGGITQSPKYLFRKEGQNVTLSCEQNLNHDAMYWYRQDPGQGLRLIYYSQIVNDFQKGDIAEGYSVSREKKESFPLTVTSAQKNPTAFYLCASSIVPDGVVNEQFFGPGTRLTVL.

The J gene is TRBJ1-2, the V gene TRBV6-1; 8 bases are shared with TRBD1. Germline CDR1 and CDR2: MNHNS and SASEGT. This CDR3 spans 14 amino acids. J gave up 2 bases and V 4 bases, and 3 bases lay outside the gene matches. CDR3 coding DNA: TGTGCCAGCAGTGGTCGACAGGGGAACTATGGCTACACCTTC. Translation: CASSGRQGNYGYTF.

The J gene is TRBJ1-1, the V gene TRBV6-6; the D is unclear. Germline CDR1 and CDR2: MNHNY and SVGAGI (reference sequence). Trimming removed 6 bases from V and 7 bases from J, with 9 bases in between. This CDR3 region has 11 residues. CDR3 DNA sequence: TGTGCCAGCAGAAAGAGTAGTGAAGCTTTCTTT. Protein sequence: CASRKSSEAFF.

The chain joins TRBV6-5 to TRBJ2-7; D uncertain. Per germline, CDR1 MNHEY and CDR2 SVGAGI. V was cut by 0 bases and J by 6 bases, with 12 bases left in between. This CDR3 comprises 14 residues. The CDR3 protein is CASSYSTGLGEQYF. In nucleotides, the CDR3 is TGTGCCAGCAGTTACTCAACTGGGCTCGGCGAGCAGTACTTC.

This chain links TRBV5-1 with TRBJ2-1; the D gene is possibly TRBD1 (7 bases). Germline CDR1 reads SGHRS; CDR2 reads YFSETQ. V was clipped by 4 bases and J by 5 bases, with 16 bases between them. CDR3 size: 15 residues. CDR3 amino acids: CASSIQGGFDNEQFF. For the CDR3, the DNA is TGCGCCAGCAGCATCCAGGGGGGATTTGACAATGAGCAGTTCTTC.

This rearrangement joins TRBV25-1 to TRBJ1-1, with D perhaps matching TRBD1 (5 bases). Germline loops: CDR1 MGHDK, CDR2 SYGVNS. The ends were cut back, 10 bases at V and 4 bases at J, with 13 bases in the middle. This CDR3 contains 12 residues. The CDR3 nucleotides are TGTGCCACCTCGGACAAAAGCACTGAAGCTTTCTTT. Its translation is CATSDKSTEAFF.

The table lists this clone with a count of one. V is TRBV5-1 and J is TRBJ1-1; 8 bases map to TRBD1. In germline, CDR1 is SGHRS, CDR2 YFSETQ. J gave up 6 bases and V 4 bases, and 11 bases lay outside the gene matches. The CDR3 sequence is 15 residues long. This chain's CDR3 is CASSQTTGVKAEAFF. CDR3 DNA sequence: TGCGCCAGCAGCCAGACGACAGGGGTGAAGGCTGAAGCTTTCTTT. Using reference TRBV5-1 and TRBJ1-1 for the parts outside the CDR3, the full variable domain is KAGVTQTPRYLIKTRGQQVTLSCSPISGHRSVSWYQQTPGQGLQFLFEYFSETQRNKGNFPGRFSGRQFSNSRSEMNVSTLELGDSALYLCASSQTTGVKAEAFFGQGTRLTVV.

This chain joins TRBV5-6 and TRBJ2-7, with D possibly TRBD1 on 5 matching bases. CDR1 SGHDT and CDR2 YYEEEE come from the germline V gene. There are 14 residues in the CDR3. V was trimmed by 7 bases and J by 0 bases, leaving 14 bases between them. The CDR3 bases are TGTGCCAGCGCCTTCGACAGAAGCTCCTACGAGCAGTACTTC. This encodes CASAFDRSSYEQYF.

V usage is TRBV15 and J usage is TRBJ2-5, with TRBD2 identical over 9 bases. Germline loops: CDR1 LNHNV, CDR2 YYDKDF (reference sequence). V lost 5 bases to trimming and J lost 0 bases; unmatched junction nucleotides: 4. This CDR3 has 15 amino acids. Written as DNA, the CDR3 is TGTGCCACCAGCGCCCAGCGGGGGGACCAAGAGACCCAGTACTTC. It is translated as CATSAQRGDQETQYF.

The CDR3 protein is CASSRVRDRGNSPLHF. CDR3 DNA sequence: TGTGCCAGCAGCAGGGTCCGGGACAGGGGTAATTCACCCCTCCACTTT. The chain employs TRBV7-9 and TRBJ1-6; 10 bases map to TRBD1. CDR1 is SEHNR, CDR2 FQNEAQ, per germline (reference sequence). The CDR3 totals 16 residues. With V trimmed by 5 bases and J by 6 bases, 7 bases remained unmatched.

CDR3 residues: CASSFAGGSAYEQYF. CDR3 DNA: TGTGCCAGCAGCTTTGCGGGCGGGTCCGCCTACGAGCAGTACTTC. The chain employs TRBV7-3 and TRBJ2-7; D perhaps matches TRBD2 (5 bases). CDR1 SGHTA and CDR2 FQGTGA come from the germline V gene. The CDR3 contains 15 residues. The V end lost 3 bases, the J end lost 2 bases, and 14 bases lay between the germline ends.

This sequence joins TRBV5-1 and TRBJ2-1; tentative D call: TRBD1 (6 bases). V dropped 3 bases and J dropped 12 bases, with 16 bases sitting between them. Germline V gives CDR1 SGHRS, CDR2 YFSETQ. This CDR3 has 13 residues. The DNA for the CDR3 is TGCGCCAGCAGCTCAACAGTGCCCAGGGGGCAGTTCTTC. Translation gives CASSSTVPRGQFF.

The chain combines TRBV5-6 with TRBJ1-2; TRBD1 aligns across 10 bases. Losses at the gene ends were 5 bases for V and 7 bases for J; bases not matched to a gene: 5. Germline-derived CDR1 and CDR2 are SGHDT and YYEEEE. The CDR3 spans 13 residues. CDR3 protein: CASSSGTGVGYTF. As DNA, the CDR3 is TGTGCCAGCAGTTCCGGGACAGGGGTTGGCTACACCTTC.

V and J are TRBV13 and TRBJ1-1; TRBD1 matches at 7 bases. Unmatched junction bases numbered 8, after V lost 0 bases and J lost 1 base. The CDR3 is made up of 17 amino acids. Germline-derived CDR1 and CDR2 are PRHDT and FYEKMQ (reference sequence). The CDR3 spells CASSLGGTDAWNTEAFF. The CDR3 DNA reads TGTGCCAGCAGCTTAGGGGGGACAGACGCGTGGAACACTGAAGCTTTCTTT.

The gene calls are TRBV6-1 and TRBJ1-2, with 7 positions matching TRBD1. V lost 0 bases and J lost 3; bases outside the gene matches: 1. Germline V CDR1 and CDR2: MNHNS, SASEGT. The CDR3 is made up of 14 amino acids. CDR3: CASSEADRDYGYTF. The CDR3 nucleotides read TGTGCCAGCAGTGAAGCCGACAGGGACTATGGCTACACCTTC.

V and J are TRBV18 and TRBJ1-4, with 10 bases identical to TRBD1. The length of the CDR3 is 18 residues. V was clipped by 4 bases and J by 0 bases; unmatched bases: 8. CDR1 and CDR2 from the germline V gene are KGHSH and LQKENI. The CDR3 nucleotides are TGTGCCAGCTCACGTATGGGACAGGGGCTAACAACTAATGAAAAACTGTTTTTT. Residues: CASSRMGQGLTTNEKLFF. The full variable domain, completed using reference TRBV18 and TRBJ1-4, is NAGVMQNPRHLVRRRGQEARLRCSPMKGHSHVYWYRQLPEEGLKFMVYLQKENIIDESGMPKERFSAEFPKEGPSILRIQQVVRGDSAAYFCASSRMGQGLTTNEKLFFGSGTQLSVL.

The CDR3 here is CASRGGEPGSQYF. Written as DNA, the CDR3 is TGTGCCAGCAGAGGGGGGGAGCCGGGTTCCCAGTACTTC. V gene TRBV2 combines with J gene TRBJ2-5, with D possibly TRBD2 on 7 matching bases. V lost 6 bases, J lost 9 bases, and 17 bases lay in between. The CDR3 is 13 residues long. CDR1 and CDR2 (germline): SNHLY, FYNNEI.

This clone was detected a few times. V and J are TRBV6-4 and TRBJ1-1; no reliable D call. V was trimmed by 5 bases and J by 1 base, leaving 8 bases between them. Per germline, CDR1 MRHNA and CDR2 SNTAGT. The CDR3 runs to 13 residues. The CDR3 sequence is CASSPEENTEAFF. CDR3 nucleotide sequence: TGTGCCAGCAGTCCAGAAGAGAACACTGAAGCTTTCTTT.

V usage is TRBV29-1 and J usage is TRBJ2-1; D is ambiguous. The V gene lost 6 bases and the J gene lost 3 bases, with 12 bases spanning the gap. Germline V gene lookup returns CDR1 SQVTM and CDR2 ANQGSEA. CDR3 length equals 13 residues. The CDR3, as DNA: TGCAGCGTCCCTGAGACAAACTACAATGAGCAGTTCTTC. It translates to CSVPETNYNEQFF.

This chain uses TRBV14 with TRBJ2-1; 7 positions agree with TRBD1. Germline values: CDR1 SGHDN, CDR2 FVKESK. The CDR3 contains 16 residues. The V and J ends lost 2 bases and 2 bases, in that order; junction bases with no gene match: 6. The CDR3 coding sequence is TGTGCCAGCAGCCAATTGACAGGGCCCCCCTACAATGAGCAGTTCTTC. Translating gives CASSQLTGPPYNEQFF.

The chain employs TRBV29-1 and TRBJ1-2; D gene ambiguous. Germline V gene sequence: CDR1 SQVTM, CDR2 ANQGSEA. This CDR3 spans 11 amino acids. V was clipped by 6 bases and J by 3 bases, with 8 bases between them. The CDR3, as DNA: TGCAGCGTCCCCTCGGACTATGGCTACACCTTC. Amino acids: CSVPSDYGYTF.